This T cell receptor beta chain was profiled in a study of PD-1 blockade in classical Hodgkin lymphoma. There was relapse after autologous stem cell transplantation in every patient, and there was variation in brentuximab vedotin exposure. The method was immunoSEQ multiplex PCR; TCRdb's version includes in-frame clones alone and lacks a portion of them. The sample shows fewer than 20,000 clones, around 80% of them seen only once. This clone is deemed medium-sized. The CDR3 is 14 residues long. The V end was cut by 2 bases, the J end by 6 bases, with 11 bases between. Per the germline V gene, CDR1 is MNHNS and CDR2 is SASEGT.

The rearrangement uses TRBV6-1 and TRBJ1-5; no reliable D call. Specimen: peripheral blood mononuclear cells (PBMCs), collected at baseline. The source of this sequence is a human donor with classical Hodgkin lymphoma. The CDR3: CASSESPRTQPQHF. CDR3 in DNA: TGTGCCAGCAGTGAATCCCCTCGAACTCAGCCCCAGCATTTT.